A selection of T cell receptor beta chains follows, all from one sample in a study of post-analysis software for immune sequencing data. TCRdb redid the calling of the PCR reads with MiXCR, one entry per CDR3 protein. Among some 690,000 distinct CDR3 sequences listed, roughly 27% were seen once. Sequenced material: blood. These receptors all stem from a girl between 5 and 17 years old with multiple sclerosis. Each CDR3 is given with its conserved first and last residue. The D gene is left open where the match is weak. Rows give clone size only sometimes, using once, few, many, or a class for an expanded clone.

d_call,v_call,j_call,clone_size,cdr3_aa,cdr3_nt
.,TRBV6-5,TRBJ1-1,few,CASAVGLGTEAFF,TGTGCCAGCGCCGTGGGGTTGGGCACTGAAGCTTTCTTT
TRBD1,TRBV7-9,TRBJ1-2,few,CASSLPFGTGEENYGYTF,TGTGCCAGCAGCTTACCCTTCGGGACAGGGGAAGAGAACTATGGCTACACCTTC
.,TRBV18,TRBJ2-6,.,CASSPSADSGANVLTF,TGTGCCAGCTCACCATCTGCAGACTCTGGGGCCAACGTCCTGACTTTC
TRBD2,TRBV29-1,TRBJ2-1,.,CSVVIGGEGEQFF,TGCAGCGTTGTGATCGGCGGGGAGGGTGAGCAGTTCTTC
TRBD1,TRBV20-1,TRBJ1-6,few,CSAQDRGKLNSPLHF,TGCAGTGCACAGGACAGGGGGAAATTGAATTCACCCCTCCACTTT
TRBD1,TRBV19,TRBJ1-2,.,CASSILGTGNYGYTF,TGTGCCAGTAGTATATTAGGGACAGGCAACTATGGCTACACCTTC
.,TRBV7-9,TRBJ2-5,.,CTSSLKGVQETQYF,TGTACCAGCAGCTTAAAGGGGGTCCAAGAGACCCAGTACTTC
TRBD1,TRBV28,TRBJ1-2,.,CAGQAGGISYGYTF,TGTGCCGGACAAGCAGGGGGCATATCCTATGGCTACACCTTC
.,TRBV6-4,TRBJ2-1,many,CASGPTQRNEQFF,TGTGCCAGCGGACCAACCCAACGAAATGAGCAGTTCTTC
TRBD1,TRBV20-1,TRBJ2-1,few,CSAKQGRGQFF,TGCAGTGCAAAACAGGGGCGTGGGCAGTTCTTC
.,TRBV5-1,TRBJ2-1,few,CASKPGRTLQNEQFF,TGCGCCAGCAAGCCGGGGCGGACCCTTCAGAATGAGCAGTTCTTC
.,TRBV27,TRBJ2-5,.,CASGGKNNEQYF,TGTGCCAGCGGCGGAAAAAACAATGAGCAGTACTTC
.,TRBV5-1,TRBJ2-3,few,CASSSGSGRTDTQYF,TGCGCCAGCAGCTCTGGTAGCGGTAGAACAGATACGCAGTATTTT
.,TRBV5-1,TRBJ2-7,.,CAGSLGSATEQYF,TGCGCCGGCAGCTTGGGTTCCGCTACGGAGCAGTACTTC
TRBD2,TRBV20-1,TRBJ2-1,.,CSAPRTSSNEQFF,TGCAGTGCTCCCCGGACTAGTAGCAATGAGCAGTTCTTC
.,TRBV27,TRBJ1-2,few,CASRATTGGYTF,TGTGCCAGCAGAGCGACGACGGGAGGCTACACCTTC
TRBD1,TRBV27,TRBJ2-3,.,CASTDYGTASDTQYF,TGTGCCAGCACCGATTACGGGACAGCGTCAGATACGCAGTATTTT
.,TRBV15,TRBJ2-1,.,CATSSKPQETQFF,TGTGCCACCAGCAGCAAACCACAAGAGACCCAGTTCTTC
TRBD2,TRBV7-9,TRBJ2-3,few,CASSFPEGRGDTDTQYF,TGTGCCAGCAGCTTCCCCGAGGGGCGGGGGGACACAGATACGCAGTATTTT
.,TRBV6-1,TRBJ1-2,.,CASAAGNYGYTF,TGTGCCAGCGCGGCTGGTAACTATGGCTACACCTTC
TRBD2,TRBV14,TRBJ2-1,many,CASSPPGLAYNEQFF,TGTGCCAGCAGCCCGCCGGGACTAGCCTACAATGAGCAGTTCTTC
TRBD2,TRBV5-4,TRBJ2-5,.,CASSSSSGGSQETQYF,TGTGCCAGCAGCTCGTCTAGCGGGGGATCACAAGAGACCCAGTACTTC
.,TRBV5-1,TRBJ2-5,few,CASSLDLVGGETQYF,TGCGCCAGCAGCTTGGATCTAGTTGGCGGGGAGACCCAGTACTTC
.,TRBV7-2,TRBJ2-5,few,CASSPQVGGGRVSKTQYF,TGTGCCAGCAGCCCCCAGGTTGGGGGGGGCCGGGTTTCGAAGACCCAGTACTTC
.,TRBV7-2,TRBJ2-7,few,CASSLLAGDTTPYEQYF,TGTGCCAGCAGCTTACTCGCCGGGGACACCACCCCCTACGAGCAGTACTTC
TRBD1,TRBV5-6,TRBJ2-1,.,CASSFGQEDEQFF,TGTGCCAGCAGCTTCGGACAGGAAGATGAGCAGTTCTTC
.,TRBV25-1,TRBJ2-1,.,CTSRPPTGSNPYNEQFF,TGTACCAGCAGACCTCCGACGGGCTCAAACCCGTACAATGAGCAGTTCTTC
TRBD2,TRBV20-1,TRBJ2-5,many,CSALNSGEVGETQYF,TGCAGTGCACTGAATAGCGGGGAGGTCGGAGAGACCCAGTACTTC
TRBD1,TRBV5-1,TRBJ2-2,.,CASSLQLGTGSPGELFF,TGCGCCAGCAGCTTGCAATTAGGGACAGGGTCCCCCGGGGAGCTGTTTTTT
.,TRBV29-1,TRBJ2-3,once,CSPRGGRGATDTQYF,TGCAGCCCGAGAGGGGGGAGAGGGGCCACAGATACGCAGTATTTT
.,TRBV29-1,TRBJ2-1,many,CSVGGAAHEQFF,TGCAGCGTTGGAGGGGCGGCGCATGAGCAGTTCTTC
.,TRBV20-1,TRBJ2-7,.,CSARRSGTYEQYF,TGCAGTGCTAGGCGATCGGGTACCTACGAGCAGTACTTC
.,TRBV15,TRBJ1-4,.,CATSREGPFEKLFF,TGTGCCACCAGCAGAGAGGGTCCTTTCGAAAAACTGTTTTTT
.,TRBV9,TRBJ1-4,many,CASSPPSGVEKLFF,TGTGCCAGCAGCCCTCCTTCGGGGGTAGAAAAACTGTTTTTT
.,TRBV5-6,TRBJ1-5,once,CASSFTPGDQPQHF,TGTGCCAGCAGCTTTACCCCTGGCGATCAGCCCCAGCATTTT
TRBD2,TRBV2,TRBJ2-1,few,CASRRTSGTPLNEQFF,TGTGCCAGCAGGCGGACTAGCGGGACTCCCCTCAATGAGCAGTTCTTC
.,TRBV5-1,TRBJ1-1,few,CASSLGHGNTEAFF,TGCGCCAGCAGCCTAGGACACGGGAACACTGAAGCTTTCTTT
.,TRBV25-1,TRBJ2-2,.,CASHYSGGLLGGELFF,TGTGCCAGCCATTATTCTGGAGGGCTGCTGGGAGGGGAGCTGTTTTTT